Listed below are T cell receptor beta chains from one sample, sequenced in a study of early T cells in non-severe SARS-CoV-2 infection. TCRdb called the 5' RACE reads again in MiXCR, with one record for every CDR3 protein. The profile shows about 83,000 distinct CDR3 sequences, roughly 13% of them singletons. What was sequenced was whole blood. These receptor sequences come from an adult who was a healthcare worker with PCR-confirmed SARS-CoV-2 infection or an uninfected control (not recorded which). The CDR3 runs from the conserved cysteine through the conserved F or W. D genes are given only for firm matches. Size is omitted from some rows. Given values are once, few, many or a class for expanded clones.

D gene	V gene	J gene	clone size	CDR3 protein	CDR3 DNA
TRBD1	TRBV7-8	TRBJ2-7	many	CASSLVQGVIYEQYF	TGTGCCAGCAGCTTAGTCCAGGGGGTTATCTACGAGCAGTACTTC
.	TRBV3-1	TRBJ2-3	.	CASSPCTFQATQYF	TGTGCCAGCAGCCCCTGTACTTTCCAGGCTACGCAGTATTTT
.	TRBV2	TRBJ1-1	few	CASQRQQNTEAFF	TGTGCCAGCCAGAGACAGCAGAACACTGAAGCTTTCTTT
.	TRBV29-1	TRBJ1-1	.	CSAGLGGGDHTLNTEAFF	TGCAGCGCCGGACTTGGGGGGGGAGACCACACCTTGAACACTGAAGCTTTCTTT
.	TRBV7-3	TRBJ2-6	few	CASRPSGSGANVLTF	TGTGCCAGCAGACCCTCAGGCAGCGGGGCCAACGTCCTGACTTTC
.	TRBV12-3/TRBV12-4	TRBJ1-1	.	CASSFEGLGLAFF	TGTGCCAGCAGTTTTGAGGGGCTGGGGCTGGCTTTCTTT
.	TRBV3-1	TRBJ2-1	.	CASSQGVYNEQFF	TGTGCCAGCAGTCAAGGGGTCTACAATGAGCAGTTCTTC
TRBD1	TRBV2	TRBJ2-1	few	CASSIGQGPYNEQFF	TGTGCCAGCAGTATCGGACAGGGTCCCTACAATGAGCAGTTCTTC
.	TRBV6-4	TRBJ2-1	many	CASSDSRGGHDEQFF	TGTGCCAGCAGTGACTCGAGGGGAGGTCACGATGAGCAGTTCTTC
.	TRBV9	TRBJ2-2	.	CASSVETGPAGELFF	TGTGCCAGCAGCGTAGAAACAGGGCCCGCCGGGGAGCTGTTTTTT
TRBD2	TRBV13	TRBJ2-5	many	CASSLDPLAGGRETQYF	TGTGCCAGCAGCTTAGATCCCCTAGCGGGGGGGCGAGAGACCCAGTACTTC
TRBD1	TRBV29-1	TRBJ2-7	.	CSARVRTGNEQYF	TGCAGCGCCCGCGTCCGGACAGGGAACGAGCAGTACTTC
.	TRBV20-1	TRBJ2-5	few	CSALGGGQETQYF	TGCAGTGCTCTGGGTGGGGGCCAAGAGACCCAGTACTTC
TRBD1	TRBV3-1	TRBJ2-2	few	CASSQAPNRGLSNTGELFF	TGTGCCAGCAGCCAAGCCCCGAACAGGGGGCTTAGTAACACCGGGGAGCTGTTTTTT
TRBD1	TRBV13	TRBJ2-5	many	CASSKTRGRQETQYF	TGTGCCAGCAGCAAAACTAGGGGGCGGCAAGAGACCCAGTACTTC